Listed here are 24 T cell receptor beta chains from one sample, sequenced in a study of cytomegalovirus exposure and HLA in healthy donors. The PCR ran on 60 Vbeta and 13 Jbeta primers. Libraries were prepared by immunoSEQ multiplex PCR; TCRdb keeps only in-frame clonotypes and omits some of them. Its clone listing holds about 91,000 clones. The sample taken for sequencing was PBMCs. The receptors here all came from a woman aged 25 to 39 in good health and CMV-seronegative.

The chain couples TRBV6-1 to TRBJ1-5; D not resolved. Germline loops: CDR1 MNHNS, CDR2 SASEGT. The length of the CDR3 is 13 residues. V was trimmed by 4 bases and J by 7 bases, leaving 11 bases between them. The CDR3 nucleotides read TGTGCCAGCAGTGTTAGGGAGGTCCAGCCCCAGCATTTT. As protein: CASSVREVQPQHF.

The chain recombines TRBV2 with TRBJ2-7; 8 bases fit TRBD1. V was pared by 5 bases and J by 6 bases, with 9 bases of the junction left unmatched. Germline V gene sequence: CDR1 SNHLY, CDR2 FYNNEI. CDR3 length: 14 amino acids. CDR3 nucleotide sequence: TGTGCCAGCAGTAGGGAGCAGGGGGCGGTCGAGCAGTACTTC. This encodes CASSREQGAVEQYF.

The J gene is TRBJ1-4, the V gene TRBV9, with 8 bases identical to TRBD1. The CDR3 sequence is 14 residues long. The J segment lost 7 bases and the V segment lost 0 bases, leaving 2 bases of the junction unmatched. Germline V gives CDR1 SGDLS, CDR2 YYNGEE. The CDR3 DNA follows: TGTGCCAGCAGCGTAGGGACAGGGAGTGAAAAACTGTTTTTT. Its protein product is CASSVGTGSEKLFF.

V gene TRBV27 combines with J gene TRBJ1-5, with D maybe TRBD1 (5 bases). In germline, CDR1 is MNHEY, CDR2 SMNVEV (reference sequence). This CDR3 spans 20 amino acids. V gave up 6 bases and J gave up 2 bases, with 29 bases separating them. CDR3 sequence reads: CASSRTGYQGALAGNQPQHF. CDR3 coding DNA: TGTGCCAGCAGCCGAACAGGATATCAGGGAGCCTTAGCGGGCAATCAGCCCCAGCATTTT.

The chain recombines TRBV28 with TRBJ1-2; D unresolved. This CDR3 is 11 amino acids long. CDR1 is MDHEN, CDR2 SYDVKM, per germline. V was trimmed by 3 bases and J by 8 bases, leaving 7 bases between them. The CDR3 spells CASSLAGGYTF. As DNA, the CDR3 is TGTGCCAGCAGTTTGGCGGGAGGCTACACCTTC.

This sequence joins TRBV4-1 and TRBJ2-4, with 7 bases matching TRBD1. The CDR3 sequence is 20 residues long. V lost 4 bases to trimming and J lost 0 bases; unmatched junction nucleotides: 18. In germline, CDR1 is MGHRA, CDR2 YSYEKL. As DNA, the CDR3 is TGCGCCAGCAGCCTTACGACCGGGACAGCAGAAAGGCTAGCCAAAAACATTCAGTACTTC. It specifies CASSLTTGTAERLAKNIQYF.

The chain couples TRBV6-5 to TRBJ1-1; D might be TRBD1 (6 bases). The CDR3 covers 13 residues. The V end lost 2 bases, the J end lost 5 bases, and 9 bases lay between the germline ends. Germline CDR1 reads MNHEY; CDR2 reads SVGAGI. This CDR3 reads CASSYGGGTEAFF. The CDR3 DNA sequence: TGTGCCAGCAGTTACGGGGGCGGAACTGAAGCTTTCTTT.

The V call is TRBV28, the J call TRBJ2-6; a possible D gene is TRBD1 (6 bases). This CDR3 has 16 residues. Germline lookup yields CDR1 MDHEN and CDR2 SYDVKM. Trimming removed 5 bases from V and 3 bases from J, with 14 bases in between. CDR3 amino acids: CASSKSQGGGANVLTF. CDR3 nucleotides: TGTGCCAGCAGTAAGTCACAGGGTGGTGGGGCCAACGTCCTGACTTTC.

The chain joins TRBV7-8 to TRBJ2-2; D perhaps matches TRBD1 (6 bases). In germline, CDR1 is SGHVS, CDR2 FQNEAQ. CDR3 length: 14 residues. V shed 5 bases and J shed 5 bases, with 12 bases lying between them. The CDR3 spells CASSTYRETGELFF. The DNA of the CDR3 is TGTGCCAGCAGCACTTACAGGGAAACCGGGGAGCTGTTTTTT.

The chain has TRBV5-4 and TRBJ1-2, with D possibly TRBD1 on 5 matching bases. V was cut by 3 bases and J by 5 bases, with 17 bases left in between. This CDR3 has 15 residues. From germline, CDR1 is SGHNT and CDR2 YYREEE (reference sequence). In nucleotides, the CDR3 is TGTGCCAGCAGCTCATTAGCGGACACCAGATATGGCTACACCTTC. Protein: CASSSLADTRYGYTF.

The V gene is TRBV5-1, the J gene TRBJ1-2; TRBD1 matches at 8 bases. Germline-derived CDR1 and CDR2 are SGHRS and YFSETQ. The ends lost 4 bases at V and 4 bases at J; junction bases unmatched: 12. The CDR3 runs 16 residues. The CDR3 DNA sequence: TGCGCCAGCAGCCCCGGACAGGGTTTGGGTAGCTATGGCTACACCTTC. Its protein product is CASSPGQGLGSYGYTF.

This chain joins TRBV5-5 and TRBJ1-5; D is unclear. Germline CDR1 SGHKS, CDR2 YYEKEE (reference sequence). The CDR3 is 13 residues long. V was clipped by 2 bases and J by 3 bases, with 6 bases between them. CDR3 region: CASSFRPNQPQHF. DNA of the CDR3: TGTGCCAGCAGCTTTCGTCCCAATCAGCCCCAGCATTTT. The whole variable domain, remainder taken from reference TRBV5-5 and TRBJ1-5, is DAGVTQSPTHLIKTRGQQVTLRCSPISGHKSVSWYQQVLGQGPQFIFQYYEKEERGRGNFPDRFSARQFPNYSSELNVNALLLGDSALYLCASSFRPNQPQHFGDGTRLSIL.

The rearrangement uses TRBV28 and TRBJ1-3; D unclear. V lost 1 base and J 1 base, leaving 11 bases between the germline ends. Germline assignment: CDR1 MDHEN and CDR2 SYDVKM. CDR3 size: 16 residues. CDR3 residues: CASSLYGRVSGNTIYF. DNA of the CDR3: TGTGCCAGCAGTTTATACGGGAGGGTATCTGGAAACACCATATATTTT.

The gene calls are TRBV7-2 and TRBJ2-1, with D tentatively TRBD1 (6 bases). The CDR3 length is 15 residues. The germline gives CDR1 SGHTA, CDR2 FQGNSA. Trimming pared 5 bases from V and 4 bases from J, leaving 15 bases between. This CDR3 is CASSLGQWTYNEQFF. In DNA, the CDR3 is TGTGCCAGCAGCCTTGGACAGTGGACATACAATGAGCAGTTCTTC.

The CDR3 nucleotides read TGTGCCAGCAGCCGTTCGCAGTGGACAGGGCTCACCGGGGAGCTGTTTTTT. Protein sequence: CASSRSQWTGLTGELFF. The V gene is TRBV14, the J gene TRBJ2-2; 8 positions match TRBD1. Germline assignment: CDR1 SGHDN and CDR2 FVKESK. This CDR3 contains 17 residues. V shed 4 bases and J 4 bases; nucleotides not matched to a gene: 11.

This chain joins TRBV2 and TRBJ2-1; 13 nucleotides align to TRBD2. Looked up from germline, CDR1 is SNHLY and CDR2 is FYNNEI. J gave up 6 bases and V 6 bases, and 5 bases lay outside the gene matches. This CDR3 spans 15 amino acids. This chain's CDR3 is CASRPGTSGINEQFF. The CDR3 region has the DNA TGTGCCAGCAGACCCGGGACTAGCGGGATCAATGAGCAGTTCTTC.

The V call is TRBV15, the J call TRBJ1-1; 8 bases are a match to TRBD1. CDR1 is LNHNV, CDR2 YYDKDF, per germline (reference sequence). Germline trimming cut 4 bases from V and 0 bases from J; bases unmatched to any gene: 4. The CDR3 is made up of 15 amino acids. Here the CDR3 reads CATSKRTGMNTEAFF. Here the CDR3 DNA reads TGTGCCACCAGCAAAAGGACAGGGATGAACACTGAAGCTTTCTTT.

The gene calls are TRBV19 and TRBJ2-6, with D perhaps TRBD1 (6 bases). Germline V gives CDR1 LNHDA, CDR2 SQIVND (reference sequence). The CDR3 is 13 amino acids. V was trimmed by 5 bases and J by 7 bases, leaving 9 bases between them. CDR3 region: CASSVQGANVLTF. The CDR3 bases are TGTGCCAGTAGTGTACAGGGCGCCAACGTCCTGACTTTC.

The chain employs TRBV7-3 and TRBJ2-5, with TRBD2 matching over 11 bases. Per the germline V gene, CDR1 is SGHTA and CDR2 is FQGTGA. V lost 4 bases and J lost 5; bases outside the gene matches: 6. This CDR3 spans 15 amino acids. The CDR3 spells CASSSRASGGETQYF. CDR3 coding DNA: TGTGCCAGCAGCTCCCGGGCTAGCGGGGGGGAGACCCAGTACTTC.

This chain connects TRBV11-2 to TRBJ1-1; the D gene is possibly TRBD1 (6 bases). The germline V gene has CDR1 SGHAT and CDR2 FQNNGV. The CDR3 has 16 amino acids. V dropped 4 bases and J dropped 2 bases, with 17 bases sitting between them. CDR3 DNA: TGTGCCAGCAGCTCCCTCCCACGGGGGGCCAACACTGAAGCTTTCTTT. It yields the protein CASSSLPRGANTEAFF.

The CDR3 nucleotides read TGTGCCAGCGGGTCTAGGAGAGATACGCAGTATTTT. Its translation is CASGSRRDTQYF. The V gene is TRBV14, the J gene TRBJ2-3; D unresolved. V lost 8 bases, J lost 5 bases, and 11 bases lay in between. Germline values: CDR1 SGHDN, CDR2 FVKESK. This CDR3 contains 12 residues.

V is TRBV19 and J is TRBJ2-5; 9 bases align to TRBD2. After removal of 5 bases from V and 11 bases from J, the junction contained 12 bases not matched to a gene. Germline loops: CDR1 LNHDA, CDR2 SQIVND (reference sequence). The CDR3 extends over 14 amino acids. The CDR3 loop reads CASSSAGTSFEQYF. CDR3 bases: TGTGCCAGTAGTTCCGCCGGGACTAGCTTTGAGCAGTACTTC.

The chain links TRBV19 to TRBJ1-1; 7 bases agree with TRBD1. V was pared by 7 bases and J by 0 bases, with 5 bases of the junction left unmatched. There are 14 residues in the CDR3. The germline V gene has CDR1 LNHDA and CDR2 SQIVND (reference sequence). The CDR3 sequence: CASTPTGLNTEAFF. The DNA of the CDR3 is TGTGCCAGTACTCCGACAGGGCTGAACACTGAAGCTTTCTTT. Full variable domain (outside the CDR3, taken from reference TRBV19 and TRBJ1-1): DGGITQSPKYLFRKEGQNVTLSCEQNLNHDAMYWYRQDPGQGLRLIYYSQIVNDFQKGDIAEGYSVSREKKESFPLTVTSAQKNPTAFYLCASTPTGLNTEAFFGQGTRLTVV.

The chain recombines TRBV9 with TRBJ2-1; 12 positions agree with TRBD2. V shed 3 bases and J 2 bases; nucleotides not matched to a gene: 6. The CDR3 extends over 17 amino acids. Germline assignment: CDR1 SGDLS and CDR2 YYNGEE. The CDR3, as DNA: TGTGCCAGCAGCGCCCCTCTAGCGGGGGGGGCCTACAATGAGCAGTTCTTC. Its protein product is CASSAPLAGGAYNEQFF. Combining the CDR3 with reference TRBV9 and TRBJ2-1 gives the whole variable domain DSGVTQTPKHLITATGQRVTLRCSPRSGDLSVYWYQQSLDQGLQFLIQYYNGEERAKGNILERFSAQQFPDLHSELNLSSLELGDSALYFCASSAPLAGGAYNEQFFGPGTRLTVL.